These T cell receptor beta chains were read from a single sample in a study of CD8 T cells in Susac syndrome. One entry per CDR3 protein results from TCRdb running MiXCR on the immunoSEQ multiplex PCR reads. The table shows approximately 100,000 distinct CDR3 sequences, with 92% occurring only once. Sequences were obtained from CD8+ T cells from PBMCs. These receptors originate from a human donor in good health. Each CDR3 is given without its conserved first and last residue. Clone size, where shown, is once, few, many, or a class for clones that have expanded.

CDR3	size	V	J
ASTFRLAGVDEQF	once	TRBV13	TRBJ2-1
ASSYSSDTQY	.	TRBV5-1	TRBJ2-3
ASSGFRGEKVNEQF	.	TRBV19	TRBJ2-1
ASSLRPSGGQSNTGELF	.	TRBV6-1	TRBJ2-2
ASSPRSQPQH	.	TRBV16	TRBJ1-5
ASRPPGLAGGHTGELF	.	TRBV19	TRBJ2-2
AWALGGPVETQY	.	TRBV30	TRBJ2-5
SARPPGSTGELF	once	TRBV20-1	TRBJ2-2
ASSIPTGRRTNTEAF	once	TRBV19	TRBJ1-1
ASRPDRYEQY	few	TRBV2	TRBJ2-7
ASSQSRNRDARPSSYEQY	once	TRBV23-1	TRBJ2-7
ASSFSAPNQPQH	.	TRBV7-9	TRBJ1-5
ASSYLSSVEKLF	.	TRBV6-2/TRBV6-3	TRBJ1-4
FFFKQKTAYEQY	once	TRBV30	TRBJ2-7
ASSLRGAEDYPKTQY	.	TRBV5-6	TRBJ2-5
ASTIAGANVLT	.	TRBV4-1	TRBJ2-6
ASSLAPGQGDEQY	.	TRBV7-2	TRBJ2-7
ASSITGDNEQF	once	TRBV19	TRBJ2-1
SVEELGGGGYT	.	TRBV29-1	TRBJ1-2
SADNTSIATNPNTGELF	.	TRBV20-1	TRBJ2-2
ASSLYREALEQY	once	TRBV7-9	TRBJ2-7
SVPGGQGWSTEAF	.	TRBV29-1	TRBJ1-1
AISESAGLQY	.	TRBV10-3	TRBJ2-4
ASSKGQAANEKLF	.	TRBV5-1	TRBJ1-4
ASSVSGANVLT	.	TRBV7-8	TRBJ2-6
ASSQDHHKGMNTEAF	.	TRBV3-1	TRBJ1-1
ASSIDPREQF	few	TRBV19	TRBJ2-1
ASSEFRGNNSPLH	.	TRBV2	TRBJ1-6
ASSSGVGVRTGELF	.	TRBV7-6	TRBJ2-2
ASSQDWASRANSPLH	.	TRBV4-3	TRBJ1-6
ASSYSSGKGTEAF	.	TRBV6-5	TRBJ1-1
ASIGTESASYEQY	.	TRBV6-2/TRBV6-3	TRBJ2-7
ASSLRTDNTGELF	.	TRBV5-1	TRBJ2-2
ASSAQDGEWGSGANVLT	.	TRBV6-2/TRBV6-3	TRBJ2-6
ASSSPARGETQY	.	TRBV6-2/TRBV6-3	TRBJ2-5
ASRDSHASYEQY	.	TRBV19	TRBJ2-7
ASRSYSGNRETQY	.	TRBV3-1	TRBJ2-5
ASTADRGDQPQH	.	TRBV12-3/TRBV12-4	TRBJ1-5
SLGQGDTEAF	.	TRBV20-1	TRBJ1-1
ASFNEKLF	.	TRBV2	TRBJ1-4
SASTRQGFAQDEQF	.	TRBV20-1	TRBJ2-1
ASSVEGSGGKNTGELF	.	TRBV9	TRBJ2-2
ASSPFGNEQF	.	TRBV7-6	TRBJ2-1
ASSTGVGLNEQY	.	TRBV6-5	TRBJ2-7
ASSRGLSYEQY	.	TRBV3-1	TRBJ2-7
SVVWQGFTGELF	.	TRBV29-1	TRBJ2-2
ASSFGSNTEAF	.	TRBV27	TRBJ1-1
ASSGGSQETQY	.	TRBV2	TRBJ2-5
AWSVRRTGGYGYT	.	TRBV30	TRBJ1-2
ASSPRNKNIQY	.	TRBV5-4	TRBJ2-4
ASSIAGELF	.	TRBV7-8	TRBJ2-2
ASSFYDLRGGGAYEQY	.	TRBV7-6	TRBJ2-7
ASREWHQGDQPQH	.	TRBV2	TRBJ1-5
ATHPISAGVGGAYNEQF	.	TRBV7-9	TRBJ2-1
ASSTTGFTEETQY	.	TRBV6-5	TRBJ2-5
ASSTGRDSGSGYT	once	TRBV7-8	TRBJ1-2
ASSEGDNEQF	once	TRBV5-6	TRBJ2-1